Listed below are T cell receptor beta chains from one sample, sequenced in a study of shared clonotypes between healthy human individuals. Sequencing used immunoSEQ multiplex PCR; TCRdb keeps in-frame clones, though not all of them. The table records more than 2,000,000 clones, around 94% of them present only once. Source material: naive CD4+ T cells sorted from blood. The receptors shown here come from a man between 18 and 35 years old in good health. CDR3s include the opening cysteine and the closing phenylalanine or tryptophan. A D gene is named only where the DNA matches it firmly. Size values are once, few and many counts, or a class for expanded clones, and some rows have none.

- TRBJ2-3 - TRBV7-9 TGTGCCAGCAGCCAAGATCTCCGGGCAGATACGCAGTATTTT CASSQDLRADTQYF
TRBD1 TRBJ2-5 - TRBV27 TGTGCCAGCAGTTCCCGGGACAGGGGCTATGGAGAGACCCAGTACTTC CASSSRDRGYGETQYF
- TRBJ2-3 - TRBV19 TGTGCCAGTAGTACCCGAGATACGCAGTATTTT CASSTRDTQYF
- TRBJ2-1 - TRBV5-1 TGCGCCAGCAGCCCTACCGGCTCTATTGCCCACAATGAGCAGTTCTTC CASSPTGSIAHNEQFF
- TRBJ2-7 - TRBV2 TGTGCCAGCAGTGAAGAGGGTTGGGCCGCTCTCTCCTACGAGCAGTACTTC CASSEEGWAALSYEQYF
- TRBJ2-1 - TRBV7-9 TGTGCCAGCAGCCCGAGAGAACGGACAGAAGGGCCTCCTTTCTTC CASSPRERTEGPPFF
TRBD1 TRBJ1-5 once TRBV29-1 TGCAGCGCAGGGGGGACTCAAAGTCAGCCCCAGCATTTT CSAGGTQSQPQHF
- TRBJ1-5 - TRBV27 TGTGCCAGCAGCCGAGGGACTCCCAATCAGCCCCAGCATTTT CASSRGTPNQPQHF
TRBD1 TRBJ1-1 few TRBV5-7 TGTGCCAGCAGCTTGGCCATCATTCGGGACAGGATTATGAACACTGAAGCTTTCTTT CASSLAIIRDRIMNTEAFF
- TRBJ2-2 - TRBV28 TGTGCCAGCAGTCCCTCAAACCTGAACACCGGGGAGCTGTTTTTT CASSPSNLNTGELFF
- TRBJ2-7 - TRBV5-4 TGTGCCAGCAGCTTGGGACGGGGGTTGTCTACTACCTACGAGCAGTACTTC CASSLGRGLSTTYEQYF
- TRBJ2-7 - TRBV2 TGTGCCAGCAGGATGGACGGGTCCTACGAGCAGTACTTC CASRMDGSYEQYF
- TRBJ1-2 - TRBV28 TGTGCCAGCAGTTGGGGACTGGGAGCTAACTATGGCTACACCTTC CASSWGLGANYGYTF
- TRBJ1-1 - TRBV5-6 TGTGCCAGCAGCTTCGAATCGCGGAACACTGAAGCTTTCTTT CASSFESRNTEAFF
- TRBJ1-3 - TRBV15 TGTGCCACCAGCGGTCGACAGATCTCTGGAAACACCATATATTTT CATSGRQISGNTIYF
TRBD1 TRBJ1-3 once TRBV18 TGTGCCAGCTCACTGGGACAGCTCTCTGGAAACACCATATATTTT CASSLGQLSGNTIYF
- TRBJ1-2 - TRBV5-6 TGTGCCAGTACAGGTCCTAACTATGGCTACACCTTC CASTGPNYGYTF
TRBD2 TRBJ2-2 - TRBV27 TGTGCCAGCGGAGGACTAGCGGGAAGGGGGGAGCTGTTTTTT CASGGLAGRGELFF
- TRBJ2-2 once TRBV5-1 TGCGCCAGCAGCTTGGCCACCCTGAACACCGGGGAGCTGTTTTTT CASSLATLNTGELFF
TRBD1 TRBJ2-7 once TRBV5-4 TGTGCCAGCACTTTGCGGAAGACAGGGGGACTCTACGAGCAGTACTTC CASTLRKTGGLYEQYF
- TRBJ1-5 - TRBV7-8 TGTGCCAGCAGCTCCACTAACGAACGCCAGCCCCAGCATTTT CASSSTNERQPQHF
TRBD1 TRBJ1-2 - TRBV5-1 TGCGCCAGCAGCGCGGGGGGGACAGCTCTTAACTATGGCTACACCTTC CASSAGGTALNYGYTF
TRBD2 TRBJ2-5 - TRBV4-1 TGCGCCAGCAGCCTCCGACTAGCGGGGGTCCAAGAGACCCAGTACTTC CASSLRLAGVQETQYF